This entry features one TCR beta chain sequence. The antigen remains unidentified. This sample's RNA came from whole unsorted tissue. TCRbeta libraries were built with three rounds of nested PCR, modified from ARM-PCR. MiXCR, applied by TCRdb to the multiplex PCR reads, yields one record per CDR3 protein. The table has fewer than 120,000 distinct CDR3 sequences, 84% seen once; the top ten hold 20% to 25%. The CDR3 contains 16 residues. V lost 3 bases to trimming and J lost 8 bases; unmatched junction nucleotides: 14. Germline V gives CDR1 KGHDR, CDR2 SFDVKD. This sample was included in a study of tumor and adjacent non-tumor tissue in lung cancer. Background on the study: Samples averaged around 4.2 million productive TCRbeta reads each.

General study results and limits: TCR diversity was significantly greater in tumor than normal lung tissue.

The sequence was collected from a man between 65 and 79 years old with non-small cell lung cancer. The source material was lung tumor tissue. This chain uses TRBV24-1 with TRBJ1-2; 7 bases match TRBD1. Here the CDR3 reads CATSDHSGIGGRGYTF. CDR3 nucleotides: TGTGCCACCAGTGATCATTCAGGGATAGGGGGCCGCGGCTACACCTTC.